The clone carrying this T cell receptor beta chain was observed many times. This specimen comes from a study of T cells in Graves' hyperthyroidism and ophthalmopathy. There were TCR beta CDR3 regions amplified from RNA transcripts. With the HTBI primer set, the TCR CDR3 went through a first round of RT-PCR. TCRdb passed the multiplex PCR reads through MiXCR, listing each CDR3 protein once. The sample includes approximately 400,000 distinct CDR3 sequences, 15% to 17% of them seen just once. The CDR3 totals 13 residues. The V end was cut by 5 bases, the J end by 2 bases, with 10 bases between. The germline V gene encodes CDR1 MDHEN and CDR2 SYDVKM.

The receptor's source is a woman aged 18-29 years with Graves' hyperthyroidism. V is TRBV28 and J is TRBJ2-7; a possible D gene is TRBD2 (6 bases). The sequenced sample was blood. CDR3 DNA: TGTGCCAGCAGTCCCGGGAGCACCTACGAGCAGTACTTC. It translates to CASSPGSTYEQYF. Together with reference TRBV28 and TRBJ2-7, the CDR3 gives the full variable domain: DVKVTQSSRYLVKRTGEKVFLECVQDMDHENMFWYRQDPGLGLRLIYFSYDVKMKEKGDIPEGYSVSREKKERFSLILESASTNQTSMYLCASSPGSTYEQYFGPGTRLTVT.